A single sample gave rise to the 27 T cell receptor beta chains below, sequenced in a study of cytomegalovirus exposure and HLA in healthy donors. The study ran its PCR with 60 Vbeta and 13 Jbeta primers. Produced via immunoSEQ multiplex PCR; TCRdb's table is partial and in-frame only. The top ten clones hold 3% to 3.5% of a sample with about 120,000 clones, approximately 9.4% of them seen once. The source material was PBMCs. The receptors stem from a young man in good health and CMV-seronegative.

This chain connects TRBV30 to TRBJ2-7; D may be TRBD1 (6 bases). The CDR3 spans 15 residues. Looked up from germline, CDR1 is GTSNPN and CDR2 is SVGIG (reference sequence). The ends were cut back, 0 bases at V and 2 bases at J, with 14 bases in the middle. The CDR3 DNA is TGTGCCTGGAGTGTTGCCCAAACAGGGCCCTACGAGCAGTACTTC. Its translation: CAWSVAQTGPYEQYF.

Note on this clone: Germline is not matched at one junction end, which may reflect a read error. This sequence joins TRBV11-3 and TRBJ1-3; a weak D match, TRBD1 (5 bases). Germline V CDR1 and CDR2: SGHNT, YENEEA. The CDR3 length is 12 residues. CDR3 sequence reads: CASSLGSAGTNF. In DNA, the CDR3 is TGTGCCAGCAGCTTAGGATCGGCAGGGACTAATTTT.

The genes are TRBV28 and TRBJ2-1; D ambiguous. CDR1 is MDHEN and CDR2 is SYDVKM in the germline V gene. This CDR3 is built from 11 residues. Trimming took 3 bases from V and 7 from J, leaving 4 bases between them. CDR3 amino acids: CASSLENEQFF. CDR3 coding DNA: TGTGCCAGCAGTTTGGAGAATGAGCAGTTCTTC.

The DNA for the CDR3 is TGTGCCAGCAGCGAAACTAGCGGCTCCTACGAGCAGTACTTC. Encoded protein: CASSETSGSYEQYF. The chain is built from TRBV11-2 and TRBJ2-7; 8 bases align to TRBD2. Germline V gives CDR1 SGHAT, CDR2 FQNNGV. CDR3 length: 14 amino acids. With V trimmed by 5 bases and J by 0 bases, 3 bases remained unmatched.

The rearrangement joins TRBV7-2 to TRBJ2-4; D may be TRBD2 (7 bases). The germline V gene has CDR1 SGHTA and CDR2 FQGNSA. V lost 6 bases to trimming and J lost 8 bases, with 11 bases between them. This CDR3 spans 12 amino acids. The CDR3 loop reads CASRRGGDIQYF. In DNA, the CDR3 is TGTGCCAGCAGGAGGGGGGGTGACATTCAGTACTTC.

The sample holds a few counts of this clone. The chain has TRBV29-1 and TRBJ2-1, with 9 bases matching TRBD2. CDR1 is SQVTM and CDR2 is ANQGSEA in the germline V gene. This CDR3 spans 14 amino acids. V was clipped by 6 bases and J by 2 bases; unmatched bases: 5. The CDR3 DNA follows: TGCAGCGTGTTAGCGGGAGTTACCTACAATGAGCAGTTCTTC. Its translation: CSVLAGVTYNEQFF.

The V call is TRBV7-8, the J call TRBJ2-7, with D possibly being TRBD1 (5 bases). V lost 0 bases and J lost 4, with 19 bases in between. Germline CDR1 reads SGHVS; CDR2 reads FQNEAQ. CDR3 length: 17 amino acids. The CDR3 protein is CASSLAVWSTGSYEQYF. CDR3 bases: TGTGCCAGCAGCTTAGCTGTATGGTCTACAGGTTCGTACGAGCAGTACTTC. Full variable domain (rest looked up from reference TRBV7-8 and TRBJ2-7): GAGVSQSPRYKVAKRGQDVALRCDPISGHVSLFWYQQALGQGPEFLTYFQNEAQLDKSGLPSDRFFAERPEGSVSTLKIQRTQQEDSAVYLCASSLAVWSTGSYEQYFGPGTRLTVT.

This clone turned up a few times. The V gene is TRBV30, the J gene TRBJ1-2; TRBD1 is a possible D gene (6 bases). Germline CDR1 reads GTSNPN; CDR2 reads SVGIG (reference sequence). The V gene lost 1 base and the J gene lost 2 bases, with 17 bases spanning the gap. This CDR3 contains 16 residues. For the CDR3, the DNA is TGTGCCTGGAGTGCAACTACAGGGCAGATAAACTATGGCTACACCTTC. It specifies CAWSATTGQINYGYTF. Full variable domain (remainder filled in from reference TRBV30 and TRBJ1-2): SQTIHQWPATLVQPVGSPLSLECTVEGTSNPNLYWYRQAAGRGLQLLFYSVGIGQISSEVPQNLSASRPQDRQFILSSKKLLLSDSGFYLCAWSATTGQINYGYTFGSGTRLTVV.

The table lists this clone with a few counts. J is TRBJ2-7 and V is TRBV6-5, with 9 bases that match TRBD1. Germline V gene sequence: CDR1 MNHEY, CDR2 SVGAGI. The V gene end was trimmed by 2 bases and the J gene end by 6 bases; junction bases not matched to a gene: 5. This CDR3 region has 14 residues. CDR3 protein: CASSYNRGRGEQYF. The CDR3 bases are TGTGCCAGCAGTTACAACAGGGGGCGGGGCGAGCAGTACTTC.

This clone was detected only a few times. This chain uses TRBV7-8 with TRBJ1-1; TRBD1 matches at 10 bases. This CDR3 contains 15 residues. V was clipped by 5 bases and J by 10 bases; unmatched bases: 13. The germline gives CDR1 SGHVS, CDR2 FQNEAQ. The CDR3 protein is CASSPPRDRGVGAFF. The CDR3 DNA reads TGTGCCAGCAGCCCACCCCGGGACAGGGGCGTCGGAGCTTTCTTT.

This clone was seen only a few times. The chain recombines TRBV28 with TRBJ1-1, with unresolved D. Trimming left V 1 base short and J 7 bases short, with 7 bases between. CDR3 length equals 12 residues. Germline CDR1 and CDR2: MDHEN and SYDVKM. DNA for the CDR3: TGTGCCAGCAGTTTATTGGGCCTTGAAGCTTTCTTT. Its protein is CASSLLGLEAFF.

Regarding this clone: Sequence at one end of the junction differs from germline and may be a read error. DNA of the CDR3: TGTGCCAGCAGCATTGGACACGGTGGAGACACCATATATTTT. As protein: CASSIGHGGDTIYF. The V and J genes are TRBV9 and TRBJ1-3; a possible D gene is TRBD1 (5 bases). This CDR3 is 14 amino acids long. From germline, CDR1 is SGDLS and CDR2 YYNGEE. The variable domain in full, with the rest retrieved from reference TRBV9 and TRBJ1-3, is DSGVTQTPKHLITATGQRVTLRCSPRSGDLSVYWYQQSLDQGLQFLIQYYNGEERAKGNILERFSAQQFPDLHSELNLSSLELGDSALYFCASSIGHGGDTIYFGEGSWLTVV.

This clone came up a few times. The chain uses TRBV19 and TRBJ1-1, with 9 bases aligning to TRBD1. V was clipped by 8 bases and J by 5 bases; unmatched bases: 3. The CDR3 sequence is 12 residues long. Germline values: CDR1 LNHDA, CDR2 SQIVND (reference sequence). CDR3 bases: TGTGCCAGTGGGGACAGGGAGACTGAAGCTTTCTTT. Translated: CASGDRETEAFF.

J is TRBJ2-5 and V is TRBV29-1; a weak D match, TRBD2 (6 bases). V was trimmed by 2 bases and J by 5 bases, leaving 12 bases between them. This CDR3 has 13 amino acids. In germline, CDR1 is SQVTM, CDR2 ANQGSEA. As DNA, the CDR3 is TGCAGCGTTGAACACGGGAGAGGGGAGACCCAGTACTTC. This encodes CSVEHGRGETQYF.

For the CDR3, the DNA is TGTGCCTGGACCACCGGGACAGATAGCAATCAGCCCCAGCATTTT. This encodes CAWTTGTDSNQPQHF. The chain has TRBV30 and TRBJ1-5, with TRBD1 matching 7 bases. The J segment lost 0 bases and the V segment lost 4 bases, leaving 6 bases of the junction unmatched. The germline V gene has CDR1 GTSNPN and CDR2 SVGIG (reference sequence). This CDR3 has 15 amino acids.

The chain uses TRBV18 and TRBJ2-7; D remains ambiguous. The V and J ends lost 2 bases and 2 bases respectively, with 7 bases between them. The CDR3 is 13 amino acids. Germline values: CDR1 KGHSH, CDR2 LQKENI. CDR3 sequence: CASSPGSAYEQYF. The CDR3 coding sequence is TGTGCCAGCTCACCAGGCTCAGCCTACGAGCAGTACTTC.

This chain links TRBV4-1 with TRBJ1-6; unclear D gene. The CDR3 sequence is 20 residues long. Trimming took 1 base from V and 7 from J, leaving 26 bases between them. CDR1 and CDR2 from the germline V gene are MGHRA and YSYEKL. Here the CDR3 DNA reads TGCGCCAGCAGCCAAGTCTCTACGAGGGCCCGGTTGTTAGGCAATTCACCCCTCCACTTT. Protein product: CASSQVSTRARLLGNSPLHF.

This clone appeared a few times. The chain is built from TRBV18 and TRBJ2-4; D is perhaps TRBD1 (5 bases). CDR1 is KGHSH and CDR2 is LQKENI in the germline V gene. The ends were cut back, 2 bases at V and 9 bases at J, with 20 bases in the middle. The CDR3 runs 16 residues. The DNA for the CDR3 is TGTGCCAGCTCACCAAAAGGCACGGCAACTCAGGGCATTCAGTACTTC. Its protein is CASSPKGTATQGIQYF.

This clone has a handful of counts. The chain uses TRBV11-2 and TRBJ2-7, with 8 bases aligning to TRBD2. V was clipped by 0 bases and J by 4 bases; unmatched bases: 11. Germline loops: CDR1 SGHAT, CDR2 FQNNGV. This CDR3 is 17 amino acids long. The CDR3 protein is CASSLDRASGYMYEQYF. CDR3 DNA sequence: TGTGCCAGCAGCTTAGATCGAGCTAGCGGGTATATGTACGAGCAGTACTTC. Full variable domain (outside the CDR3, taken from reference TRBV11-2 and TRBJ2-7): EAGVAQSPRYKIIEKRQSVAFWCNPISGHATLYWYQQILGQGPKLLIQFQNNGVVDDSQLPKDRFSAERLKGVDSTLKIQPAKLEDSAVYLCASSLDRASGYMYEQYFGPGTRLTVT.

To note about this clone: The junction departs from the called germline gene at one end, perhaps through a read error. The rearrangement joins TRBV6-5 to TRBJ2-7; no firm D call. Germline-derived CDR1 and CDR2 are MNHEY and SVGAGI. This CDR3 region has 13 residues. CDR3 bases: TGTGCCAGCAAGAGGAAAGAGTCCTACGCGCAGTACTTC. As protein: CASKRKESYAQYF.

The rearrangement links TRBV5-1 to TRBJ2-7; TRBD2 aligns across 7 bases. J lost 0 bases, V lost 7 bases, and 7 bases had no gene match. Germline V gene sequence: CDR1 SGHRS, CDR2 YFSETQ. The CDR3 is 14 residues long. The CDR3 sequence is CASSLAVSSYEQYF. For the CDR3, the DNA is TGCGCCAGCTCTCTAGCGGTAAGCTCCTACGAGCAGTACTTC.

The sample holds a few counts of this clone. J is TRBJ2-6 and V is TRBV14, with 7 bases aligning to TRBD1. The V and J ends lost 0 bases and 0 bases, in that order; junction bases with no gene match: 5. CDR1 is SGHDN, CDR2 FVKESK, per germline. The CDR3 length is 18 residues. CDR3 DNA: TGTGCCAGCAGCCAAGAAGACAGGGCACCCTCTGGGGCCAACGTCCTGACTTTC. It specifies CASSQEDRAPSGANVLTF.

Only a few counts were recorded for this clone. The J gene is TRBJ1-2, the V gene TRBV9; TRBD1 might be the D (6 bases). The CDR3 sequence is 13 residues long. Trimming cost V 2 bases and J 2 bases, with 7 bases left between them. CDR1 SGDLS and CDR2 YYNGEE come from the germline V gene. The CDR3 nucleotides are TGTGCCAGCAGCGTTCAGGGGAACTATGGCTACACCTTC. Its protein product is CASSVQGNYGYTF.

There are a few counts of this clone. V gene TRBV28 combines with J gene TRBJ2-7, with TRBD1 matching 10 bases. J gave up 1 base and V 7 bases, and 7 bases lay outside the gene matches. The CDR3 length is 15 residues. Germline V gene lookup returns CDR1 MDHEN and CDR2 SYDVKM. The CDR3 DNA follows: TGTGCCAGCACCCTGGGACAGGGGAGTTCCTACGAGCAGTACTTC. Translated: CASTLGQGSSYEQYF.

V is TRBV6-1 and J is TRBJ2-5; 9 bases agree with TRBD1. This CDR3 comprises 18 residues. Trimming removed 4 bases from V and 4 bases from J; junction bases left unmatched: 16. Germline V lookup: CDR1 MNHNS, CDR2 SASEGT. CDR3 bases: TGTGCCAGCAGTGCCCCCGGGACAGGGTTTCGACTTGGAGAGACCCAGTACTTC. This translates into CASSAPGTGFRLGETQYF.

The chain uses TRBV28 and TRBJ2-5; tentative D call: TRBD2 (6 bases). The CDR3 runs 14 residues. Trimming removed 3 bases at V and 4 bases at J, with 12 bases between. CDR1 and CDR2 from the germline V gene are MDHEN and SYDVKM. In nucleotides, the CDR3 is TGTGCCAGCAGTTTTGGAGGGGCGGTAGAGACCCAGTACTTC. Protein product: CASSFGGAVETQYF.

In its sample, this clone was seen a few times. DNA for the CDR3: TGTGCCAGCAGCTTAACAGCCGCCTACGAGCAGTACTTC. Translating gives CASSLTAAYEQYF. The chain couples TRBV7-9 to TRBJ2-7; no clear D. The V gene lost 2 bases and the J gene lost 2 bases, with 7 bases spanning the gap. The CDR3 covers 13 residues. Germline V lookup: CDR1 SEHNR, CDR2 FQNEAQ (reference sequence).